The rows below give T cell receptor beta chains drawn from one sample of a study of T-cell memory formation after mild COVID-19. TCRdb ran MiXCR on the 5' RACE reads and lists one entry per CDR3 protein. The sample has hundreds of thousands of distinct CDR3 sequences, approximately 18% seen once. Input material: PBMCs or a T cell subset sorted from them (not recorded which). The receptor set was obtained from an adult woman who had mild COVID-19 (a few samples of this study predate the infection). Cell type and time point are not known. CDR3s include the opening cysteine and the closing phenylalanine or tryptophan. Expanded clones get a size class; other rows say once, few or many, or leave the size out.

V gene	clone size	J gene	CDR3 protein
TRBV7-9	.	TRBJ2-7	CASSLGDRQAYFF
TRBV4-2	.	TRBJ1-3	CASSPPGQQFEGDTIYF
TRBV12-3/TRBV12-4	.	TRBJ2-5	CASSPSDRGGETQYF
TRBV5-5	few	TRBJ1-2	CASSFGGQNYGYTF
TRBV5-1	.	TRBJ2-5	CASSLYGGQETQYF
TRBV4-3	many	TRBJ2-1	CASSQAAGPYNEQFF
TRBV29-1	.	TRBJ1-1	CTVTGESAEAFF
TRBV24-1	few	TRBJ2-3	CATGLAGADTQYF
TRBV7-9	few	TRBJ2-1	CASSGRLRDGNEQFF
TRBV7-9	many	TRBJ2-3	CASSSPDTQYF
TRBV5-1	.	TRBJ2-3	CASSLVGTGTDTQYF
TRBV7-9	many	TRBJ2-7	CAASGQGFNEQYF
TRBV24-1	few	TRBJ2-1	CATSDSPSSGSSDEQFF
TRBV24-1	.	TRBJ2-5	CATSDLGTSQYF
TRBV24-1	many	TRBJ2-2	CATARGETYTGELFF
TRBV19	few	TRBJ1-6	CASREQPNSPLHF
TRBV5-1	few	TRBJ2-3	CASTGLVTQDTQYF
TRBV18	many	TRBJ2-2	CASSPGQSNTGELFF
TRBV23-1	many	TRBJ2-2	CASKGTGDTGELFF
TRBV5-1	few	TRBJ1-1	CASSFTNQRTEAFF
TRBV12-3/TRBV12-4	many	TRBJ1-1	CASSLTQTEAFF
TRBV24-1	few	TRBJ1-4	CATSPTGTGQEKLFF
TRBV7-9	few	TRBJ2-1	CASSPGDGREQFF
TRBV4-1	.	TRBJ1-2	CASSQDWTVNYGYTF
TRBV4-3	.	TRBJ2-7	CASSQDSGQSSYEQYF
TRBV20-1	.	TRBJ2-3	CSAIALAGTDTQYF
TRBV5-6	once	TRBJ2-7	CASSFGSHYEQYF
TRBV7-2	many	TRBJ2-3	CASSLAKTADPSTDTQYF
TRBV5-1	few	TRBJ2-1	CASSLAVAGGSSSYNEQFF
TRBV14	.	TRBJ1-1	CASSQGRGRGRVNTEAFF
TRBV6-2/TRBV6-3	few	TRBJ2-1	CAHSGRLSRGTNEQFF
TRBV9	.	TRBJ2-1	CASSPWTSGSGNEQFF
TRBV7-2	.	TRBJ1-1	CASSLRSNTEAFF
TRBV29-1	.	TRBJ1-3	CSVETAQMPGNTIYF
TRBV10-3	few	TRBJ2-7	CAISSWGRAYEQYF
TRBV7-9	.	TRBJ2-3	CASSSQRGGLRTDTQYF
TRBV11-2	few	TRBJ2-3	CASSSADGTDTQYF
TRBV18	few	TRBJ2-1	CASSPVSQYNEQFF
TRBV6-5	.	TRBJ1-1	CASSSRSTEAFF
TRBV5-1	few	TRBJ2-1	CASSLARGVGYNEQFF
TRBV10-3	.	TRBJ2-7	CAISRLAGDGADEQYF
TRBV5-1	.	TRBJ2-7	CASSLRRSGSSYEQYF
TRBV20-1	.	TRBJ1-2	CSAVLGVYGYTF
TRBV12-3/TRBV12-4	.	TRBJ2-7	CASSKTGSSSYEQYF
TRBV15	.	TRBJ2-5	CATSRTQETQYF
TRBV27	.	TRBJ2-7	CASSLVLDSYEQYF